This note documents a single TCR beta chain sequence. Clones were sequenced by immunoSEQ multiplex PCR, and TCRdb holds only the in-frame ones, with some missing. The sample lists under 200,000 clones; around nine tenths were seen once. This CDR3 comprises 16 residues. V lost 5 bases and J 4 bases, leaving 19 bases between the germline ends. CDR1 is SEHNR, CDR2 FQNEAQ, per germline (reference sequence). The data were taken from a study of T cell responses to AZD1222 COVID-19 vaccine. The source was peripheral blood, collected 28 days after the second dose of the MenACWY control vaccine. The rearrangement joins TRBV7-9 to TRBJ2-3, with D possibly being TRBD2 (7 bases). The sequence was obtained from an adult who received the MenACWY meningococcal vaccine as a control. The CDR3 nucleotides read TGTGCCAGCAGCCCCGAGGGGGGAGGGCGGGCAGATACGCAGTATTTT. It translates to CASSPEGGGRADTQYF.